Each of the 7 T cell receptor beta chains below was sequenced from the same sample in a study of shared T cell receptors in the human thymus. Data came from immunoSEQ multiplex PCR; TCRdb stores just in-frame clones and leaves some out. The table includes some 700,000 clones, 88% detected once. These data are also associated with another study on human thymus T cells.

The sequencing sample was made of thymocytes. Source of these receptors: a boy younger than two with a congenital heart defect.

The J gene is TRBJ2-1, the V gene TRBV6-1, with 7 bases matching TRBD2. This CDR3 is built from 11 residues. Germline values: CDR1 MNHNS, CDR2 SASEGT. The chain's CDR3 is CATGGDVEQFF. CDR3 sequence (DNA): TGTGCTACTGGGGGGGATGTAGAGCAGTTCTTC.

The rearrangement joins TRBV18 to TRBJ2-5; D is perhaps TRBD2 (6 bases). Trimming left V 3 bases short and J 3 bases short, with 20 bases between. This CDR3 has 17 amino acids. CDR1 is KGHSH and CDR2 is LQKENI in the germline V gene. The CDR3 DNA reads TGTGCCAGCTCACCTCTGGGGGAAAACGGGAGAGAAGAGACCCAGTACTTC. It is translated as CASSPLGENGREETQYF. The full variable domain, with the rest looked up from reference TRBV18 and TRBJ2-5, is NAGVMQNPRHLVRRRGQEARLRCSPMKGHSHVYWYRQLPEEGLKFMVYLQKENIIDESGMPKERFSAEFPKEGPSILRIQQVVRGDSAAYFCASSPLGENGREETQYFGPGTRLLVL.

The chain carries TRBV27 and TRBJ1-1; a possible D gene is TRBD1 (5 bases). The germline V gene encodes CDR1 MNHEY and CDR2 SMNVEV (reference sequence). With 7 bases removed from V and 8 bases from J, the gap between germline ends came to 20 bases. This CDR3 spans 14 amino acids. The CDR3 bases are TGTGCCAGCATCCCCTCCGCAGGGTACGTCGAAGCTTTCTTT. Translation gives CASIPSAGYVEAFF.

The rearrangement uses TRBV5-5 and TRBJ2-1; 13 nucleotides match TRBD2. Trimming cost V 3 bases and J 8 bases; bases outside gene matches: 11. CDR3 length: 17 amino acids. From germline, CDR1 is SGHKS and CDR2 YYEKEE (reference sequence). The CDR3, as DNA: TGTGCCAGCAGCTCAACTAGCGGGAGGGGACCCGGTTATGAGCAGTTCTTC. Encoded protein: CASSSTSGRGPGYEQFF.

V is TRBV5-1 and J is TRBJ2-5; 8 nucleotides line up with TRBD2. The CDR3 runs 16 residues. Germline V gene data show CDR1 as SGHRS and CDR2 as YFSETQ. J was trimmed by 1 base and V by 4 bases; bases with no gene match: 9. The CDR3 nucleotides are TGCGCCAGCAGCCCGACGGATAGCGGGATCCAAGAGACCCAGTACTTC. Translating gives CASSPTDSGIQETQYF.

The chain employs TRBV6-1 and TRBJ2-3; 7 bases align to TRBD2. V gave up 0 bases and J gave up 3 bases; unmatched junction bases: 9. The CDR3 has 17 residues. Germline CDR1 MNHNS, CDR2 SASEGT. The CDR3 DNA is TGTGCCAGCAGTGAAGCAAGGACTAGTCGGGGGACAGATACGCAGTATTTT. Protein sequence: CASSEARTSRGTDTQYF.

A remark on this clone: Other DNA sequences in this sample translate to the same CDR3. The chain joins TRBV27 to TRBJ2-7, with 8 bases that match TRBD1. J gave up 3 bases and V 3 bases, and 7 bases lay outside the gene matches. Germline assignment: CDR1 MNHEY and CDR2 SMNVEV (reference sequence). CDR3 length: 15 amino acids. The CDR3 sequence: CASSLSGQGVYEQYF. As DNA, the CDR3 is TGTGCCAGCAGTTTGTCAGGACAGGGAGTCTACGAGCAGTACTTC.